This is a list of T cell receptor beta chains from one sample in a study of cytomegalovirus exposure and HLA in healthy donors. Assay used: immunoSEQ multiplex PCR; TCRdb lists only in-frame clones, some missing. Of 95,000 to 150,000 clones listed, 80% are singletons. Specimen: PBMCs. The receptors were gathered from a man aged 30 to 39 in good health and CMV-seronegative. CDR3s include the opening cysteine and the closing phenylalanine or tryptophan. D genes are given only for firm matches. Clone size, where shown, is once, few, many, or a class for clones that have expanded.

j_call	v_call	d_call	cdr3_length	clone_size	cdr3_nt	cdr3_aa
TRBJ1-1	TRBV29-1	NA	15	NA	TGCAGCGTCATAGGGGGTTTGCACGGGGACACTGAAGCTTTCTTT	CSVIGGLHGDTEAFF
TRBJ2-5	TRBV7-2	TRBD2	16	NA	TGTGCCAGCAGCTTCACTAGCGGGGGGTTCCAAGAGACCCAGTACTTC	CASSFTSGGFQETQYF
TRBJ1-1	TRBV5-1	TRBD1	15	NA	TGCGCCAGCAGCTTGACCGGGACAGGGAACACTGAAGCTTTCTTT	CASSLTGTGNTEAFF
TRBJ1-2	TRBV19	TRBD1	14	NA	TGTGCCAGTAAACGGACAGGGGAAAACTATGGCTACACCTTC	CASKRTGENYGYTF
TRBJ2-7	TRBV27	NA	12	NA	TGTGCCAGCAGTTTCATCTCCTACGAGCAGTACTTC	CASSFISYEQYF
TRBJ1-6	TRBV6-5	NA	13	NA	TGTGCCGGGGGGGACTCCTATAATTCACCCCTCCACTTT	CAGGDSYNSPLHF
TRBJ2-7	TRBV6-5	TRBD1	13	NA	TGTGCCAGCGCCGGGACAGGGAAGTACGAGCAGTACTTC	CASAGTGKYEQYF
TRBJ2-5	TRBV19	NA	16	few	TGTGCCAGTAGTATGCTTTCGGCCCTTCCGGGGGAGACCCAGTACTTC	CASSMLSALPGETQYF
TRBJ2-5	TRBV9	NA	16	NA	TGTGCCAGCAGCGTGGAAGGGGGGGGCCTTCAAGAGACCCAGTACTTC	CASSVEGGGLQETQYF
TRBJ2-2	TRBV19	TRBD2	15	NA	TGTGCCAGTACTCTAGCGGGGGTAGACACCGGGGAGCTGTTTTTT	CASTLAGVDTGELFF
TRBJ1-4	TRBV13	NA	13	NA	TGTGCCAGCAGCGATCCGGGACAACCGGAACTGTTTTTT	CASSDPGQPELFF
TRBJ2-5	TRBV6-6	TRBD2	16	NA	TGTGCCAGCAGACCCGGACTAGCGGGGGGGCAGGAGACCCAGTACTTC	CASRPGLAGGQETQYF
TRBJ2-3	TRBV5-1	TRBD1	15	once	TGCGCCAGCAGCTTTGGGACAGGGGAGGGGGATACGCAGTATTTT	CASSFGTGEGDTQYF
TRBJ1-2	TRBV28	TRBD1	15	NA	TGTGCCAGCAGTATAAGGACAGGGGGCAACTATGGCTACACCTTC	CASSIRTGGNYGYTF
TRBJ2-2	TRBV2	NA	12	NA	TGTGCCAGCAGTGAAATGTCTATGCGGCTGTTTTTT	CASSEMSMRLFF
TRBJ1-5	TRBV7-6	NA	14	NA	TGTGCCAGCTCCCGTGGGGGGAGCAATCAGCCCCAGCATTTT	CASSRGGSNQPQHF
TRBJ2-7	TRBV10-3	TRBD2	19	NA	TGTGCCATCAGTGAGTCAACACTAGCGGGGGCCCCCCTCTCCTACGAGCAGTACTTC	CAISESTLAGAPLSYEQYF
TRBJ2-7	TRBV20-1	NA	11	few	TGCAGTGCTAGAAAGGACTACGAGCAGTACTTC	CSARKDYEQYF
TRBJ1-2	TRBV5-6	NA	13	NA	TGTGCCAGCAGCCCCTATAACTCGAAATACGGGGACTTC	CASSPYNSKYGDF
TRBJ2-7	TRBV28	TRBD2	17	once	TGTGCCAGCAGTTTACCAGGGCGGGGGACCAGCTCCTACGAGCAGTACTTC	CASSLPGRGTSSYEQYF
TRBJ2-3	TRBV7-2	NA	16	NA	TGTGCCAGCAGCTTAGTTTTAAGGCTGGAGGGGGATACGCAGTATTTT	CASSLVLRLEGDTQYF
TRBJ2-1	TRBV29-1	NA	12	few	TGCAGCGTGAACAGGGAATACGGTGAGCAGTTCTTC	CSVNREYGEQFF
TRBJ2-7	TRBV27	TRBD1	14	NA	TGTGCCAGCAGGACCCGGGACAGAGCCTACGAGCAGTACTTC	CASRTRDRAYEQYF
TRBJ2-7	TRBV10-3	TRBD2	13	NA	TGTGCCATCGGCCAACGGGGGGCCTACGAGCAGTACTTC	CAIGQRGAYEQYF
TRBJ1-6	TRBV28	NA	12	few	TGTGCCAGCAGGCCCGAGGGAGCAACCCTCCACTTT	CASRPEGATLHF
TRBJ1-3	TRBV21-1	NA	15	NA	TGTGCCAGCAGCAAAGAGGAGGGGACGGGAAACACCATATATTTT	CASSKEEGTGNTIYF
TRBJ1-4	TRBV27	NA	15	NA	TGTGCCAGCAGTACCCACAGGGAGGGGGATGAAAAACTGTTTTTT	CASSTHREGDEKLFF
TRBJ2-3	TRBV7-8	TRBD2	14	NA	TGTGCCAGCAGCTACGGACTAGCCCCAGATACGCAGTATTTT	CASSYGLAPDTQYF
TRBJ2-7	TRBV9	TRBD1	17	NA	TGTGCCAGCAGCGTAGTACCAGGACAGGCTTTCTCCTACGAGCAGTACTTC	CASSVVPGQAFSYEQYF
TRBJ1-2	TRBV28	NA	13	once	TGTGCCAGCAGTCCTACAGACAACTATGGCTACACCTTC	CASSPTDNYGYTF
TRBJ2-3	TRBV19	NA	14	NA	TGTGCCAGTAGCCTCGCGCCCGACTCAGATACGCAGTATTTT	CASSLAPDSDTQYF
TRBJ1-2	TRBV19	NA	14	NA	TGTGCCAGTAGTATCTCAGGGGATGACTATGGCTACACCTTC	CASSISGDDYGYTF
TRBJ2-3	TRBV4-3	TRBD2	19	NA	TGCGCCAGCAGCCAAGATCTAGCGGGGGACCTAGTTGGGACAGATACGCAGTATTTT	CASSQDLAGDLVGTDTQYF
TRBJ1-2	TRBV28	TRBD1	21	NA	TGTGCCAGCAGTTTTGGTTATTCCTTCGGGACAGGGGGCCGAGCTAACTATGGCTACACCTTC	CASSFGYSFGTGGRANYGYTF
TRBJ1-5	TRBV19	NA	17	NA	TGTGCCAGTAGTATTTTTTGGAGGGCTGGCACTGATCAGCCCCAGCATTTT	CASSIFWRAGTDQPQHF
TRBJ2-2	TRBV30	NA	13	once	TGTGCCTGGGACAGAACGAACACCGGGGAGCTGTTTTTT	CAWDRTNTGELFF
TRBJ2-3	TRBV6-1	NA	14	few	TGTGCCAGCAGTGAATCCCGTTACACAGATACGCAGTATTTT	CASSESRYTDTQYF
TRBJ1-5	TRBV28	NA	16	NA	TGTGCCAGCCAGAACCCACAGGTCTATAGCAATCAGCCCCAGCATTTT	CASQNPQVYSNQPQHF
TRBJ2-3	TRBV6-4	NA	13	NA	TGTGCCAGGCGACACGGGAAAGAGGATACGCAGTATTTT	CARRHGKEDTQYF
TRBJ2-1	TRBV7-6	NA	17	NA	TGTGCCAGCAGCCGAATCGAGAAACTATACAGGGAAAATGAGCAGTTCTTC	CASSRIEKLYRENEQFF
TRBJ2-6	TRBV6-5	NA	15	few	TGTGCCAGCAGTTACTCGGGCGTAGGGGCCAACGTCCTGACTTTC	CASSYSGVGANVLTF
TRBJ1-4	TRBV6-1	TRBD1	14	NA	TGTGCCAGCAGTGGGGGACAGGAAGGTGAAAAACTGTTTTTT	CASSGGQEGEKLFF
TRBJ1-1	TRBV10-3	NA	20	NA	TGTGCCATCAGTGAGTCGGGACCGTCAGGGCGGGGCATCATGAACACTGAAGCTTTCTTT	CAISESGPSGRGIMNTEAFF
TRBJ2-3	TRBV5-1	NA	14	NA	TGCGCCAGCAGCTTGTCACAGGGCACAGATACGCAGTATTTT	CASSLSQGTDTQYF
TRBJ2-3	TRBV5-1	TRBD2	15	NA	TGCGCCAGCAGCTTGCGGGGGGGGGTCACAGATACGCAGTATTTT	CASSLRGGVTDTQYF
TRBJ1-4	TRBV15	TRBD1	14	once	TGTGCCACCAGCACCACAGGGGATCAAGAAAAACTGTTTTTT	CATSTTGDQEKLFF
TRBJ1-2	TRBV7-2	TRBD1	14	NA	TGTGCCAGCAGCCCCAGGACAGGGCCAAATGGCTACACCTTC	CASSPRTGPNGYTF
TRBJ1-1	TRBV7-8	NA	16	NA	TGTGCCAGCAGCTTAACGAGGGGGGGGCCGGTCGGTGAAGCTTTCTTT	CASSLTRGGPVGEAFF
TRBJ2-1	TRBV7-9	NA	14	few	TGTGCCAGTTTAGCGGCCTCGGGATTCAATGAGCAGTTCTTC	CASLAASGFNEQFF
TRBJ2-7	TRBV7-2	TRBD1	14	few	TGTGCCAGCAGCTCGCGACAGGGGGCAGGGGAGCAGTACTTC	CASSSRQGAGEQYF
TRBJ2-5	TRBV12-5	NA	14	NA	TGTGCCAGTCTCGACGAGCGGAACCAAGAGACCCAGTACTTC	CASLDERNQETQYF
TRBJ1-2	TRBV2	NA	13	NA	TGTGCCAGCAAGCCCACGGGGAACTATGGCTACACCTTC	CASKPTGNYGYTF
TRBJ1-6	TRBV7-2	NA	14	NA	TGTGCCAGCAGCTTAGAACTCTCGGTTTCACCCCTCCACTTT	CASSLELSVSPLHF
TRBJ2-1	TRBV7-7	TRBD1	16	NA	TGTGCCAGCAGCCGCTGGACAGGGTTCGGGATCGATGAGCAGTTCTTC	CASSRWTGFGIDEQFF
TRBJ2-7	TRBV15	TRBD1	15	NA	TGTGCCACCTCCCGAGGGGGACAGGGGTTATACGAGCAGTACTTC	CATSRGGQGLYEQYF